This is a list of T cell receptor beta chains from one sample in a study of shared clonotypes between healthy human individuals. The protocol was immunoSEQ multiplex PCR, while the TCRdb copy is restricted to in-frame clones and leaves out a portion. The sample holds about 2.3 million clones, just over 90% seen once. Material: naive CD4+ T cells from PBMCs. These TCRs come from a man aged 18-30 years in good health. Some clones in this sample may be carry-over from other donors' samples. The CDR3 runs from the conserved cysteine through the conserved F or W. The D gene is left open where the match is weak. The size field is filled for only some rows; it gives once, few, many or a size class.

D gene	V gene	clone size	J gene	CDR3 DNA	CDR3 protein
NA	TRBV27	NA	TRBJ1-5	TGTGCCAGCAGGGACAGACTATATAGCAATCAGCCCCAGCATTTT	CASRDRLYSNQPQHF
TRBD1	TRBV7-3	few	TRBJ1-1	TGTGCCAGCAGCACAACAGGGACAGCGAACACTGAAGCTTTCTTT	CASSTTGTANTEAFF
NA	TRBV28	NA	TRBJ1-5	TGTGCCAGCAGTTGGGCACGCGTGCGGAGTCTCAATCAGCCCCAGCATTTT	CASSWARVRSLNQPQHF
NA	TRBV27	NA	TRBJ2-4	TGTGCCAGCAGTTACACCACGCTGGCCAAAAACATTCAGTACTTC	CASSYTTLAKNIQYF
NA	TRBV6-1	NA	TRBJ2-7	TGTGCCAGCTCTGGAGTGGGACCTCGTGAGCAGTACTTC	CASSGVGPREQYF
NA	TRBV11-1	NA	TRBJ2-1	TGTGCCAGCAGCCATCCTAGCGATCAACCCTACAATGAGCAGTTCTTC	CASSHPSDQPYNEQFF
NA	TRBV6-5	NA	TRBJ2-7	TGTGCCAGCAGTTACTCCCAGGGCCCCTCCTACGAGCAGTACTTC	CASSYSQGPSYEQYF
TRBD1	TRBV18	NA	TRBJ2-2	TGTGCCAGCTCATCACAGGGGGCAGGGAACACCGGGGAGCTGTTTTTT	CASSSQGAGNTGELFF
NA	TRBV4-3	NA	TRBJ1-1	TGCGCCAGCAGCCTAGCATATGGGACGGACATGAACACTGAAGCTTTCTTT	CASSLAYGTDMNTEAFF
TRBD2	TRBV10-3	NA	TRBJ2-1	TGTGCCACCTGGGTCGGATCGGGACTAGCGGGATCTAGCCATGAGCAGTTCTTC	CATWVGSGLAGSSHEQFF
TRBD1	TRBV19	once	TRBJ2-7	TGTGCCAGTAGCGGTGGACAGGGACCTAAATACGAGCAGTACTTC	CASSGGQGPKYEQYF
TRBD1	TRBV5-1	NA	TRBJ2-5	TGCGCCAGCAGCTTCGGACGGACAGGGGGAGAGACCCAGTACTTC	CASSFGRTGGETQYF
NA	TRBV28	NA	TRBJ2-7	TGTGCCAGCAGTTTGTCGAGGGGTTCCTACGAGCAGTACTTC	CASSLSRGSYEQYF
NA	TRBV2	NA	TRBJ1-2	TGTGCCTCAAGACAGGACCCACTGACGAGCTACACCTTC	CASRQDPLTSYTF
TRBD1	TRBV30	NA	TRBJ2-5	TGTGCCTGGAGTGACCGGGACAGGGGGCGGGAGACCCAGTACTTC	CAWSDRDRGRETQYF
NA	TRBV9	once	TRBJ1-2	TGTGCCAGCAGCGTAGAGGGCAGAAACTATGGCTACACCTTC	CASSVEGRNYGYTF
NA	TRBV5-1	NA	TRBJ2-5	TGCGCCAGCAGCTTAGGGGCTAGCCAAGAGACCCAGTACTTC	CASSLGASQETQYF
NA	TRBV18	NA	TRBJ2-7	TGTGCCAGCTCACCATCGACAGCTACCTACGAGCAGTACTTC	CASSPSTATYEQYF
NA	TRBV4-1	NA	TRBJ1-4	TGCGCCAGCAGTACCGTAGGGATTGAAAAACTGTTTTTT	CASSTVGIEKLFF
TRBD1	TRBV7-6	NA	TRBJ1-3	TGTGCCAGCAGCGCCCGACTCGACAGGGGGCGTGGAAACACCATATATTTT	CASSARLDRGRGNTIYF
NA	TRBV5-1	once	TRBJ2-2	TGCGCCAGCAGCTTGGAGTATTGGAAAGTTCAGGGGAACACCGGGGAGCTGTTTTTT	CASSLEYWKVQGNTGELFF
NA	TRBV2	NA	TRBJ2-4	TGTGCCAGCAGCGGGCTAGCCAAAAACATTCAGTACTTC	CASSGLAKNIQYF
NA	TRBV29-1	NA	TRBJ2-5	TGCAGCTTACTTACAGGGTCAGAGACCCAGTACTTC	CSLLTGSETQYF
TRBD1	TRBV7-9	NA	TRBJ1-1	TGTGCCAGCAGCTTAGTGGACAGGGGGCAGTACACTGAAGCTTTCTTT	CASSLVDRGQYTEAFF
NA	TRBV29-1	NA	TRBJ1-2	TGCAGCGTTGATAGGGGCAGGGGTTATGGCTACACCTTC	CSVDRGRGYGYTF
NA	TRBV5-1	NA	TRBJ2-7	TGCGCCAGCAGCTTGGCGGGAGTGGGGTACGAGCAGTACTTC	CASSLAGVGYEQYF
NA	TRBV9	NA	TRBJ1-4	TGTGCCAGCAGCTCCGGGGGGGGCTCTAATGAAAAACTGTTTTTT	CASSSGGGSNEKLFF
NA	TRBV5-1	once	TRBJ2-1	TGCGCCAGCAGCTTAGGAGCGGTGCTCTCCTACAATGAGCAGTTCTTC	CASSLGAVLSYNEQFF
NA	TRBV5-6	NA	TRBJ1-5	TGTGCCAGCAGCCACGGGCTCCGGCGGCACAATCAGCCCCAGCATTTT	CASSHGLRRHNQPQHF
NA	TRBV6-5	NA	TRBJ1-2	TGTGCCAGCAGTAAGGGTTACTATGGCTACACCTTC	CASSKGYYGYTF
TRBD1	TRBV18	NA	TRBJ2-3	TGTGCCAGCTCACCAATGTCCAGGGGGTTTGGCACAGATACGCAGTATTTT	CASSPMSRGFGTDTQYF
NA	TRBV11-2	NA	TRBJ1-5	TGTGCCAGCAGCTTAATGAACAATCAGCCCCAGCATTTT	CASSLMNNQPQHF
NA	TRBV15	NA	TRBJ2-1	TGTGCCACCAGCCCCTCGTTGGGGCTAAACAATGAGCAGTTCTTC	CATSPSLGLNNEQFF
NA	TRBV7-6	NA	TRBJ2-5	TGTGCCAGCAGCTCGAGAGCGGAGACCCAGTACTTC	CASSSRAETQYF
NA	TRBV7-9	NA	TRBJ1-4	TGTGCCAGCAGCCCCCCAGGGGTCCTTCATGAAAAACTGTTTTTT	CASSPPGVLHEKLFF
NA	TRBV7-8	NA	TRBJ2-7	TGTGCCAGCAGCTTATCGTATTTGCCCACCTTTCTCTACGAGCAGTACTTC	CASSLSYLPTFLYEQYF
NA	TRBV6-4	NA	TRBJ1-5	TGTGCCAGCAGTGACTTGACGAGATGGGAGTCGGGGGGTTCGGATCAGCCCCAGCATTTT	CASSDLTRWESGGSDQPQHF
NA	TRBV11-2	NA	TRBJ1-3	TGTGCCAGCAGCCCCATAAACTCTGGAAACACCATATATTTT	CASSPINSGNTIYF
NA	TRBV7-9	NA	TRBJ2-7	TGTGCCAGCAGCTTAGTGCCGGGTAGCTACGAGCAGTACTTC	CASSLVPGSYEQYF
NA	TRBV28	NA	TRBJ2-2	TGTGCCAGCAGTCCCTCCGGGACTCACACCGGGGAGCTGTTTTTT	CASSPSGTHTGELFF
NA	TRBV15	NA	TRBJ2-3	TGTGCCACCAGCAGAGACCCGGGACCCACAGATACGCAGTATTTT	CATSRDPGPTDTQYF
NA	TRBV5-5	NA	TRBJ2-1	TGTGCCAGCAGCTTGGAAGGCTATGAGCAGTTCTTC	CASSLEGYEQFF
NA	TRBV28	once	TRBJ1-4	TGTGCCAGCAGTGGGTCCAGGTGGGGGGCCGGTGAAAAACTGTTTTTT	CASSGSRWGAGEKLFF